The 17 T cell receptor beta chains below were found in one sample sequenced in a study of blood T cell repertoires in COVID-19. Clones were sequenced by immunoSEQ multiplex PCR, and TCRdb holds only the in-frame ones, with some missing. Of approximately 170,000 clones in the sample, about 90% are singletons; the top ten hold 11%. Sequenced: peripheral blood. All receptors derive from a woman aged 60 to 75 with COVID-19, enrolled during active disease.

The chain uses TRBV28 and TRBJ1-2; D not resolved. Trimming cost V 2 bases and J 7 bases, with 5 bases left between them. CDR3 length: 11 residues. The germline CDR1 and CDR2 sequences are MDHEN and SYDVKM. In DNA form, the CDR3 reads TGTGCCAGCAGTTTACCATCTGGCTACACCTTC. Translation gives CASSLPSGYTF.

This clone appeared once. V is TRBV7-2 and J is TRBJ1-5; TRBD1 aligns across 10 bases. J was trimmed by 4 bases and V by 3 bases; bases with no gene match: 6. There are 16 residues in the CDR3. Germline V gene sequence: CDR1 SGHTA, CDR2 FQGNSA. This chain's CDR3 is CASSLRDRGPNQPQHF. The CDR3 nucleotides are TGTGCCAGCAGCTTGCGAGACAGGGGGCCTAATCAGCCCCAGCATTTT.

CDR3 amino acids: CASSLGGNGDGYTF. The CDR3 nucleotides read TGTGCCAGCAGCTTAGGCGGGAACGGGGATGGCTACACCTTC. V usage is TRBV7-9 and J usage is TRBJ1-2, with D uncertain. The CDR3 has 14 residues. Trimming took off 1 base at V and 6 bases at J, with 12 bases between the two ends. Germline V gene data show CDR1 as SEHNR and CDR2 as FQNEAQ (reference sequence). Using reference TRBV7-9 and TRBJ1-2 for the parts outside the CDR3, the full variable domain is DTGVSQNPRHKITKRGQNVTFRCDPISEHNRLYWYRQTLGQGPEFLTYFQNEAQLEKSRLLSDRFSAERPKGSFSTLEIQRTEQGDSAMYLCASSLGGNGDGYTFGSGTRLTVV.

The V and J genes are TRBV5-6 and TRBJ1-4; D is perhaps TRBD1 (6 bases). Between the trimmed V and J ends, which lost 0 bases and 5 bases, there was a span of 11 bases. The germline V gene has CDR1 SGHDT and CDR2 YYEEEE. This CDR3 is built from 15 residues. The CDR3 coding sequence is TGTGCCAGCAGCTTGGTTCAGGGGCCGAATGAAAAACTGTTTTTT. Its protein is CASSLVQGPNEKLFF.

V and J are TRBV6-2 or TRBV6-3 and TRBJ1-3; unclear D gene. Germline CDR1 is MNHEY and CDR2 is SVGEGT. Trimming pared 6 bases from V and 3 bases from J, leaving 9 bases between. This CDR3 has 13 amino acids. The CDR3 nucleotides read TGTGCCAGCAGCCCTCGAGTTGGAAACACCATATATTTT. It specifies CASSPRVGNTIYF.

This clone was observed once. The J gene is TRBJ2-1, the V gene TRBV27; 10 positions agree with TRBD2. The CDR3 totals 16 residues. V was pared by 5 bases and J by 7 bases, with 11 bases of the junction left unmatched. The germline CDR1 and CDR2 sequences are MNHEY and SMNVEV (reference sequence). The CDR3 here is CASSPPTSGIRNEQFF. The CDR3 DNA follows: TGTGCCAGCAGTCCGCCCACTAGCGGGATTCGAAATGAGCAGTTCTTC.

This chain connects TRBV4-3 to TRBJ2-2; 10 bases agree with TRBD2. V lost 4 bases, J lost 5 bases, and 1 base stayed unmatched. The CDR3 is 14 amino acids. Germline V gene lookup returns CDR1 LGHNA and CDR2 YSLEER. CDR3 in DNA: TGCGCCAGCAGCCTGACTAGCGGGACCGGGGAGCTGTTTTTT. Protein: CASSLTSGTGELFF.

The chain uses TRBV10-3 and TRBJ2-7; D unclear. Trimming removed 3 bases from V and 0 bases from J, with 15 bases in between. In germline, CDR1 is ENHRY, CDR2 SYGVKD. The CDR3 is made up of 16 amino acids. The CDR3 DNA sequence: TGTGCCATCAGTGACCCCCACCGGGTTCTCTCCTACGAGCAGTACTTC. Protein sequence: CAISDPHRVLSYEQYF.

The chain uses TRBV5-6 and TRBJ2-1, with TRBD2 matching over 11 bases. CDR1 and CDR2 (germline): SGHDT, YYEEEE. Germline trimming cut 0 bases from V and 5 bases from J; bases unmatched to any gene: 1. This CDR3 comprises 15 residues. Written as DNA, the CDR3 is TGTGCCAGCAGCTTGGCTAGCGGGAGGAACAATGAGCAGTTCTTC. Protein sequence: CASSLASGRNNEQFF.

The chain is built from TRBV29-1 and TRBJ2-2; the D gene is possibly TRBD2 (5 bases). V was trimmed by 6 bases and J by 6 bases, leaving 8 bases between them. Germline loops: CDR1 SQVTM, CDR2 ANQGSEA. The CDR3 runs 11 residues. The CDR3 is CSVARAGELFF. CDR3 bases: TGCAGCGTGGCGAGGGCCGGGGAGCTGTTTTTT.

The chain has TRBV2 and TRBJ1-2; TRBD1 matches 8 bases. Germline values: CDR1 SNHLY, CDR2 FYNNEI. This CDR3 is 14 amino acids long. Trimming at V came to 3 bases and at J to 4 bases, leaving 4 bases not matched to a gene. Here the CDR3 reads CASSDGQGLYGYTF. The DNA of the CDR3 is TGTGCCAGCAGTGACGGACAGGGCCTCTATGGCTACACCTTC.

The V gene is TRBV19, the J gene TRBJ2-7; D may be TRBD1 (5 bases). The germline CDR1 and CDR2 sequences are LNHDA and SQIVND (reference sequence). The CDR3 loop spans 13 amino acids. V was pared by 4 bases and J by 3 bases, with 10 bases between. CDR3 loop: CASSSGHNYEQYF. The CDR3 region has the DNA TGTGCCAGTAGTAGCGGACACAACTACGAGCAGTACTTC.

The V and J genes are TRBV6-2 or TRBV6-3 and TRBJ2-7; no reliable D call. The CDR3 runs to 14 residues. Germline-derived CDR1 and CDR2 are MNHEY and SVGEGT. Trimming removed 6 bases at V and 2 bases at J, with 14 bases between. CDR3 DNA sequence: TGTGCCAGCAGCTCTAGACGGTGGACCTACGAGCAGTACTTC. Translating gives CASSSRRWTYEQYF.

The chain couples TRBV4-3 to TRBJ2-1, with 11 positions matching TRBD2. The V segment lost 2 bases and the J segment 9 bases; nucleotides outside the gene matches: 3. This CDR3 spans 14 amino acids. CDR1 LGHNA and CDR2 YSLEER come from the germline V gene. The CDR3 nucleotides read TGCGCCAGCAGCCAACGACTAGCGGGACTTGAGCAGTTCTTC. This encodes CASSQRLAGLEQFF.

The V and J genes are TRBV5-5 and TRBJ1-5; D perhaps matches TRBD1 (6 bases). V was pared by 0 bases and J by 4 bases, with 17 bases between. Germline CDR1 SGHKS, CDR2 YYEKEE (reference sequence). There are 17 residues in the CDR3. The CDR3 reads CASSLGPPTGLNQPQHF. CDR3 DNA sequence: TGTGCCAGCAGCTTGGGCCCTCCAACAGGGCTAAATCAGCCCCAGCATTTT. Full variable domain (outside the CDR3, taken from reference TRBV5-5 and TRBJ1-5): DAGVTQSPTHLIKTRGQQVTLRCSPISGHKSVSWYQQVLGQGPQFIFQYYEKEERGRGNFPDRFSARQFPNYSSELNVNALLLGDSALYLCASSLGPPTGLNQPQHFGDGTRLSIL.

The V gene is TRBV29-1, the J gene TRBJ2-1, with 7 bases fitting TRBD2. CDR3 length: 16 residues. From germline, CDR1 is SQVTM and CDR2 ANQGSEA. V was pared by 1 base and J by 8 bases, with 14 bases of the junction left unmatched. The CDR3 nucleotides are TGCAGCGTTGAAGGGCACCGACTAGCAAGGAATGATGAGCAGTTCTTC. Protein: CSVEGHRLARNDEQFF.

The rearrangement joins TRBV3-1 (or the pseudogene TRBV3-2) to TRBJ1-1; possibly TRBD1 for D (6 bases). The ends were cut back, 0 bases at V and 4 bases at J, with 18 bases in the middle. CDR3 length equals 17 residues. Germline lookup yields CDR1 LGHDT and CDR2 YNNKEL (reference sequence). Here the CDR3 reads CASSQDVPKGGVTEAFF. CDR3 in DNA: TGTGCCAGCAGCCAAGACGTCCCGAAGGGGGGGGTCACTGAAGCTTTCTTT.